This T cell receptor (beta chain) was recovered during a study of cytomegalovirus exposure and HLA in healthy donors. Study outcomes and limitations: Further analysis, carried out later, found HLA-associated TCR beta chains more clonally expanded than equally common other chains.

Comment on this clone: What it recognizes is unknown.

The PCR contained 60 Vbeta and 13 Jbeta primers. Clones were read by immunoSEQ multiplex PCR, and TCRdb kept only the in-frame ones, dropping some. The table lists roughly 170,000 clones, roughly 80% of them singletons. The sequence was obtained from a man aged 18 to 30 in good health and CMV-seronegative. Input material: PBMCs.

The CDR3 coding sequence is TGTGCCACCAGCCCGAGAGGGTCCTACAATGAGCAGTTCTTC. This gives the protein CATSPRGSYNEQFF. The chain is built from TRBV15 and TRBJ2-1; D is possibly TRBD2 (5 bases). Germline CDR1 and CDR2: LNHNV and YYDKDF (reference sequence). V gave up 5 bases and J gave up 1 base, with 9 bases separating them. The CDR3 is 14 residues long.